Presented here are 15 T cell receptor beta chains from one specimen sequenced in a study of T cell changes during pregnancy in multiple sclerosis. Assay: immunoSEQ multiplex PCR; the TCRdb copy retains only in-frame clones and omits some. This table holds about 35,000 clones, about 92% found once. The source material was CD4+ T cells from peripheral blood mononuclear cells, sampled in the first trimester of pregnancy. The receptor source for this set is a female donor with multiple sclerosis, enrolled in a pregnancy study.

The V and J genes are TRBV5-1 and TRBJ2-1; no firm D call. The CDR3 is made up of 11 amino acids. V gave up 4 bases and J gave up 10 bases, with 9 bases separating them. Germline V lookup: CDR1 SGHRS, CDR2 YFSETQ. The CDR3 DNA reads as TGCGCCAGCAGCGCCGAGACAGAGCAGTTCTTC. It codes for CASSAETEQFF.

The chain recombines TRBV30 with TRBJ2-3, with D maybe TRBD2 (5 bases). This CDR3 is built from 14 residues. The V end was cut by 3 bases, the J end by 3 bases, with 13 bases between. Germline CDR1 reads GTSNPN; CDR2 reads SVGIG (reference sequence). CDR3 sequence reads: CAWRRDEGTDTQYF. Here the CDR3 DNA reads TGTGCCTGGAGAAGAGACGAGGGTACAGATACGCAGTATTTT.

The CDR3 coding sequence is TGTGCCAGTAGTATCGACAGGGGGAAAAACACAGATACGCAGTATTTT. The encoded protein is CASSIDRGKNTDTQYF. This chain uses TRBV19 with TRBJ2-3; 9 nucleotides match TRBD1. J was trimmed by 2 bases and V by 3 bases; bases with no gene match: 6. Germline loops: CDR1 LNHDA, CDR2 SQIVND (reference sequence). This CDR3 spans 16 amino acids.

The gene calls are TRBV4-2 and TRBJ2-6; 7 positions agree with TRBD1. Germline V gene lookup returns CDR1 LGHNA and CDR2 YNFKEQ. Losses at the gene ends were 4 bases for V and 0 bases for J; bases not matched to a gene: 12. The CDR3 is 19 residues long. The CDR3 bases are TGTGCCAGCAGCCCCAGATCACAGGGGCCAAGCTCTGGGGCCAACGTCCTGACTTTC. It specifies CASSPRSQGPSSGANVLTF.

In this sample, this clone turned up once. The chain combines TRBV5-4 with TRBJ2-5, with D possibly TRBD2 on 8 matching bases. CDR3 length: 15 amino acids. V was clipped by 2 bases and J by 5 bases, with 16 bases between them. Germline values: CDR1 SGHNT, CDR2 YYREEE (reference sequence). Here the CDR3 DNA reads TGTGCCAGCAGCTTCCCCATAGCGGGACAGGAGACCCAGTACTTC. This encodes CASSFPIAGQETQYF.

The rearrangement joins TRBV2 to TRBJ2-1; 14 bases are shared with TRBD2. V gave up 5 bases and J gave up 3 bases; unmatched junction bases: 6. Germline CDR1 and CDR2: SNHLY and FYNNEI. The CDR3 extends over 17 amino acids. The CDR3 loop is CASSFSGLAGVYNEQFF. As DNA, the CDR3 is TGTGCCAGCAGTTTTTCGGGACTAGCGGGGGTCTACAATGAGCAGTTCTTC.

The genes are TRBV7-2 and TRBJ1-6; the D is unclear. The V gene's germline CDR1 is SGHTA and CDR2 FQGNSA. This CDR3 has 20 residues. V was cut by 0 bases and J by 0 bases, with 18 bases left in between. CDR3: CASSLAVSGSGSSYNSPLHF. For the CDR3, the DNA is TGTGCCAGCAGCTTAGCTGTTTCTGGTTCAGGTAGCTCCTATAATTCACCCCTCCACTTT.

The chain recombines TRBV28 with TRBJ2-2; D might be TRBD2 (6 bases). Trimming removed 3 bases from V and 1 base from J, with 12 bases in between. In germline, CDR1 is MDHEN, CDR2 SYDVKM. CDR3 length: 16 amino acids. CDR3 nucleotides: TGTGCCAGCAGTTTCGCTATAGCGGAGAACACCGGGGAGCTGTTTTTT. This sequence encodes CASSFAIAENTGELFF.

The J gene is TRBJ2-1, the V gene TRBV6-5; D may be TRBD2 (5 bases). The CDR3 extends over 13 amino acids. Trimming left V 2 bases short and J 7 bases short, with 9 bases between. Germline CDR1 MNHEY, CDR2 SVGAGI. CDR3 residues: CASSYGLSNEQFF. The CDR3 region has the DNA TGTGCCAGCAGTTACGGACTCTCGAATGAGCAGTTCTTC.

V and J are TRBV12-5 and TRBJ1-3; D is unclear. This CDR3 has 13 amino acids. V lost 0 bases, J lost 7 bases, and 7 bases lay in between. Looked up from germline, CDR1 is LGHNT and CDR2 is FRNRAP. The CDR3 region has the DNA TGTGCTAGTGGTTTGGTACGAGGCAACACCATATATTTT. Its protein is CASGLVRGNTIYF.

CDR3 loop: CASSESGQGATEAFF. CDR3 sequence (DNA): TGTGCCAGCAGTGAATCAGGACAGGGGGCCACTGAAGCTTTCTTT. The chain joins TRBV25-1 to TRBJ1-1, with 11 bases aligning to TRBD1. The germline V gene has CDR1 MGHDK and CDR2 SYGVNS. This CDR3 comprises 15 residues. The V segment lost 1 base and the J segment 4 bases; nucleotides outside the gene matches: 2.

The chain is built from TRBV28 and TRBJ2-7, with D possibly TRBD2 on 5 matching bases. The CDR3 spans 14 residues. V was shortened by 5 bases and J by 4 bases, with 15 bases between the two germline ends. The germline CDR1 and CDR2 sequences are MDHEN and SYDVKM. CDR3 DNA sequence: TGTGCCAGCAGTCTAAGAGGGATGGGGTACGAGCAGTACTTC. Its translation: CASSLRGMGYEQYF. Looking up the rest from reference TRBV28 and TRBJ2-7 gives the full variable domain: DVKVTQSSRYLVKRTGEKVFLECVQDMDHENMFWYRQDPGLGLRLIYFSYDVKMKEKGDIPEGYSVSREKKERFSLILESASTNQTSMYLCASSLRGMGYEQYFGPGTRLTVT.

The chain couples TRBV12-5 to TRBJ2-5; 7 positions match TRBD1. V lost 0 bases, J lost 2 bases, and 6 bases stayed unmatched. Germline assignment: CDR1 LGHNT and CDR2 FRNRAP. This CDR3 has 16 amino acids. This CDR3 is CASGLVLRGQQETQYF. CDR3 bases: TGTGCTAGTGGTTTGGTACTTCGGGGACAGCAAGAGACCCAGTACTTC.

This chain connects TRBV5-1 to TRBJ1-2; weak D call: TRBD1 (6 bases). Germline V gene lookup returns CDR1 SGHRS and CDR2 YFSETQ. V lost 5 bases to trimming and J lost 1 base, with 9 bases between them. This CDR3 spans 13 amino acids. The chain's CDR3 is CASRPDSNYGYTF. The CDR3 nucleotides are TGCGCCAGCAGGCCGGACAGTAACTATGGCTACACCTTC.

J is TRBJ1-4 and V is TRBV14; D is possibly TRBD1 (6 bases). This CDR3 region has 15 residues. The germline V and J ends were trimmed by 3 bases and 3 bases, with 11 bases remaining between them. The germline CDR1 and CDR2 sequences are SGHDN and FVKESK. The CDR3 is CASSQLQGPNEKLFF. The CDR3 nucleotides are TGTGCCAGCAGCCAGTTACAGGGACCTAATGAAAAACTGTTTTTT.